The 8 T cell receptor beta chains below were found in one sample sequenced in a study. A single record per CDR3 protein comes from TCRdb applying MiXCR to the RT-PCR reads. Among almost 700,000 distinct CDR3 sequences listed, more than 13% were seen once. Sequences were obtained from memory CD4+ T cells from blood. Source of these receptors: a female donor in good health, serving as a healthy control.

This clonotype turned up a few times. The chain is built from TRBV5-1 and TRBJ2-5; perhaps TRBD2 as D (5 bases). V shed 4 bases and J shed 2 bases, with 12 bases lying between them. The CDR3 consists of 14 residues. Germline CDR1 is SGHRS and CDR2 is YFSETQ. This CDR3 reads CASSKDSTQETQYF. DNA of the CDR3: TGCGCCAGCAGCAAGGACTCAACGCAAGAGACCCAGTACTTC. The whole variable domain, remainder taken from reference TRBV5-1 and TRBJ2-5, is KAGVTQTPRYLIKTRGQQVTLSCSPISGHRSVSWYQQTPGQGLQFLFEYFSETQRNKGNFPGRFSGRQFSNSRSEMNVSTLELGDSALYLCASSKDSTQETQYFGPGTRLLVL.

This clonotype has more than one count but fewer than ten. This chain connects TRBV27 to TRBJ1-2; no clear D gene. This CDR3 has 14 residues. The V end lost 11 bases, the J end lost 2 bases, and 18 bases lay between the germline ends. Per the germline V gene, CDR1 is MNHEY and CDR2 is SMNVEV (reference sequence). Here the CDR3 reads CAGNRLVPNYGYTF. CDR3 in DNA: TGTGCCGGGAACCGCCTCGTACCGAACTATGGCTACACCTTC.

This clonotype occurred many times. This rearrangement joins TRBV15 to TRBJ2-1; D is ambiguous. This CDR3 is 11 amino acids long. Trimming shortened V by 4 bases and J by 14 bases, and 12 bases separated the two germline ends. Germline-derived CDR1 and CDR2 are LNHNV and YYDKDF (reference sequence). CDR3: CATSNNRLEFF. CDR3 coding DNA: TGTGCCACCAGCAACAACAGATTAGAGTTCTTC.

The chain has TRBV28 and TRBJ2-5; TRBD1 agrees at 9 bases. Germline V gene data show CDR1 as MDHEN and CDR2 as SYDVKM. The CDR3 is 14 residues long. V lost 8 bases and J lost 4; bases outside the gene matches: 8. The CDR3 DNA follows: TGTGCCAGCTTGCAGGGGACAGGGCGAGAGACCCAGTACTTC. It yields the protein CASLQGTGRETQYF.

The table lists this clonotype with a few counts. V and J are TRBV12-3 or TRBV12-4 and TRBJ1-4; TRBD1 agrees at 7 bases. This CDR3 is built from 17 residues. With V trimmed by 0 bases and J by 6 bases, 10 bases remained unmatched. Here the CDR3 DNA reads TGTGCCAGCAGTTTAGCGCCGGTAAGGGGGCGCGATGAAAAACTGTTTTTT. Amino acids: CASSLAPVRGRDEKLFF.

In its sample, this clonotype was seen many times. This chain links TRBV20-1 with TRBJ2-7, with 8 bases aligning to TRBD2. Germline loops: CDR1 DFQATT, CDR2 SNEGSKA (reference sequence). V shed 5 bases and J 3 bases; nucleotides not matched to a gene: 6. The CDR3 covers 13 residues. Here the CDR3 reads CSASLAGGYEQYF. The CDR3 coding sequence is TGCAGTGCTTCCCTGGCGGGGGGCTACGAGCAGTACTTC.

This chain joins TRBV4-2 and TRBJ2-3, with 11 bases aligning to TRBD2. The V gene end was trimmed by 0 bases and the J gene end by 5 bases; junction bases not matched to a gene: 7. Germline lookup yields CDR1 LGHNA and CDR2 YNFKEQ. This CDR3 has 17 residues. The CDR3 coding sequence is TGTGCCAGCAGCCAAGATTCACTAGCGGGAGTAATAGATACGCAGTATTTT. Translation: CASSQDSLAGVIDTQYF.

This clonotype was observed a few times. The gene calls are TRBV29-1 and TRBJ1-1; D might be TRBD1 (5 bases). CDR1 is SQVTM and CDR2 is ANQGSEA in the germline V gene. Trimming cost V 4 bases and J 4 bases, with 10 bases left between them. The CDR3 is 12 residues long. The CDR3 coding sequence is TGCAGCGTTGCGGAGGGGCTCACTGAAGCTTTCTTT. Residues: CSVAEGLTEAFF.